The text below deals with one T cell receptor (beta chain). Its antigen is not yet known. Base qualities were left out, and no much larger clone turns up one base away. The treatment or condition label here, explained by the study, means: in vitro stimulation with specific CMV peptide epitopes to enrich CMV-specific T cells. The data were taken from a study of T cell repertoires in cytomegalovirus infection (dated by TCRdb to about 2019). In terms of the full investigation: Peptide stimulations targeted recently identified HLA-C-restricted CMV epitopes, whose presentation resists viral immunomodulation, together with well-studied HLA-B-restricted epitopes. The HLA type of each donor mattered for the analysis, because public TCR beta signatures pointed to carriage of CMV infection along with the matching HLA type.

Summary of the overall study and its limitations: In the ex vivo response, HLA-C-restricted CMV-specific TCR beta clonotypes were dominant, and in two of eight donors the single most frequent clonotype came from this HLA-C-restricted group. In both this cohort and an independent cohort of several hundred donors, the cumulative frequency of public TCR beta family members distinguished carriers of CMV infection plus the relevant HLA type.

TCRdb shows the sequencer as Illumina HiSeq 1500. TCRdb reworked the public reads: Q25 trimming with fastp, MiXCR clone assembly, productive beta chains retained. Entries that share a CDR3 protein sequence are merged under the most common genes and DNA. The sample has approximately 910,000 distinct CDR3 sequences on record, 30% to 40% of them singletons. The ten most abundant clones make up roughly 12% of the sample. The specimen comprised cultured CD8+ T cells from PBMCs, sampled from culture after CMV antigen stimulation. The TCR sequence derives from a human donor in good health (CMV status not recorded). Some clones in this sample may be carry-over from other donors' samples.

The DNA is TGTGCCAGCAGCTCGGCGGGGGGGCGTAATGAGCAGTTCTTC. Its coded protein is CASSSAGGRNEQFF. The rearranged chain carries TRBV7-6 and TRBJ2-1, with 9 middle bases fitting TRBD2. The CDR3 starts with the cysteine, ends with the phenylalanine, and has 14 residues. The only DNA kept is the CDR3, 42 bases in frame from the first base. Clipping removes 4 bases from V and 7 bases from J, with 5 as the unmatched junction base count. The germline V gene yields SGHVS for CDR1 and FNYEAQ for CDR2.